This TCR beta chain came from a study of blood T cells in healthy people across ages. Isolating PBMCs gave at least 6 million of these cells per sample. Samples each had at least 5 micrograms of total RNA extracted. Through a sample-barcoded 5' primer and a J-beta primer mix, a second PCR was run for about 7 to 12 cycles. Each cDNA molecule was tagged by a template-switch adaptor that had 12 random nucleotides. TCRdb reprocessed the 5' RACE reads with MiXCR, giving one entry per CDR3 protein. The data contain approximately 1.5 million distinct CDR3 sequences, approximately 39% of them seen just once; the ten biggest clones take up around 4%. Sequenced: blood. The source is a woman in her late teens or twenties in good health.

CDR3 amino acids: CASSLILSGITDRGDGYTF. CDR3 sequence (DNA): TGTGCCAGCAGCTTAATTCTCTCGGGAATTACAGACAGGGGGGATGGCTACACCTTC. V usage is TRBV7-3 and J usage is TRBJ1-2; 9 nucleotides line up with TRBD1. The CDR3 length is 19 residues. With V trimmed by 1 base and J by 6 bases, 18 bases remained unmatched. Germline CDR1 and CDR2: SGHTA and FQGTGA. Variable domain in full (rest from reference TRBV7-3 and TRBJ1-2): GAGVSQTPSNKVTEKGKYVELRCDPISGHTALYWYRQSLGQGPEFLIYFQGTGAADDSGLPNDRFFAVRPEGSVSTLKIQRTERGDSAVYLCASSLILSGITDRGDGYTFGSGTRLTVV.